This TCR beta chain was sequenced in a study of CD8 T cells in ankylosing spondylitis. V trimming: 7 bases; J trimming: 7 bases; junction bases outside the gene matches: 11. The CDR3 runs 15 residues. TCRdb reprocessed the 5' RACE reads via MiXCR and lists one record per CDR3 protein. The sample gives 700,000 or so distinct CDR3 sequences, around 20% of which show up once; around a fifth is in the top ten. Whole-study results and caveats: The study identified a TCR beta motif of eight highly homologous variants that appeared characteristic of ankylosing spondylitis blood.

This clonotype appeared many times. As yet, its antigen is unknown. The V gene is TRBV12-3 or TRBV12-4, the J gene TRBJ2-1; 9 nucleotides match TRBD2. This clonotype was sampled from a male donor with ankylosing spondylitis. Sequenced input: blood, either unsorted or a sorted T cell fraction (not recorded which). The CDR3 nucleotides are TGTGCCAGCACCCCAGGGACTAGCTCTAGAAATGAGCAGTTCTTC. Translating gives CASTPGTSSRNEQFF.